This T cell receptor beta chain was sequenced during a study of blood T cell repertoires in COVID-19. Study-wide background: The United States, Italy and Spain provided the acute and convalescent COVID-19 samples.

Methods used by the authors: Using reference gene primer amplification, nucleated cell counts were estimated. Clones were read by immunoSEQ multiplex PCR, and TCRdb kept only the in-frame ones, dropping some. V, J and clone size are those of that table, while D and trimming were read from the DNA. Among roughly 120,000 clones, around 64% were seen once, and the ten largest hold about 0.84%. CDR3 length equals 17 residues. Germline assignment: CDR1 MGHRA and CDR2 YSYEKL. Trimming took off 3 bases at V and 0 bases at J, with 16 bases between the two ends. V and J are TRBV4-1 and TRBJ2-3; the D gene is possibly TRBD1 (6 bases). Material: peripheral blood. The clonotype was recovered from a human donor with acute or convalescent COVID-19. The donor label of this sample is uncertain. The CDR3 protein is CASSQERQAASTDTQYF. The CDR3 nucleotides are TGCGCCAGCAGCCAGGAAAGACAGGCGGCGAGCACAGATACGCAGTATTTT.